Sequencing of this TCR beta chain was carried out in a study of blood T cells in healthy people across ages. Per sample, extraction of total RNA gave at least 5.5 micrograms in every case. Germline assignment: CDR1 SNHLY and CDR2 FYNNEI. The CDR3 length is 14 residues. With V trimmed by 5 bases and J by 9 bases, 8 bases remained unmatched. Of note for this clonotype: The antigen remains undetermined.

General study points: Expanded clonotype shifts may have been confounded, as the donors had an unknown CMV status. Relative to aged donors, long-lived donors carried more naive CD4+ cells and displayed higher diversity.

Then a second PCR, running about 6 to 12 cycles, was carried out with a sample-barcoded 5' primer and a J-beta primer mix. TCRdb independently ran MiXCR on the 5' RACE reads; one entry per CDR3 protein. The sample lists hundreds of thousands of distinct CDR3 sequences, around 43% occurring once. This TCR was recovered from a man in his sixties in good health. The material sequenced was blood. The V and J genes are TRBV2 and TRBJ2-3; TRBD2 aligns across 10 bases. The CDR3 sequence is CASSKSGGAGTQYF. Written as DNA, the CDR3 is TGTGCCAGCAGTAAGAGCGGGGGGGCAGGAACGCAGTATTTT.